These 24 T cell receptor beta chains came from one sample sequenced in a study of Graves' ophthalmopathy and Graves' hyperthyroidism. Amplification targeted the TCR beta CDR3 regions, with RNA transcripts as the source material. HTBI primers were employed in first-round RT-PCR, then a second-round multiplex PCR followed. TCRdb called the multiplex PCR reads again in MiXCR, with one record for every CDR3 protein. The table lists hundreds of thousands of distinct CDR3 sequences, roughly 20% of them singletons, with more than 2.5% in the top ten. The sequencing input was peripheral blood. Source of these receptors: a woman aged 18-29 years with stable Graves' hyperthyroidism.

The V gene is TRBV20-1, the J gene TRBJ2-4, with 11 bases fitting TRBD1. The germline V gene encodes CDR1 DFQATT and CDR2 SNEGSKA (reference sequence). The CDR3 has 13 residues. J lost 9 bases, V lost 2 bases, and 3 bases had no gene match. The CDR3 region has the DNA TGCAGTGCTAGATCCGGACAGGGGGCCATTCAGTACTTC. This codes for CSARSGQGAIQYF.

There are many counts of this clonotype. The chain uses TRBV6-1 and TRBJ1-1, with unresolved D. This CDR3 comprises 12 residues. Trimming left V 6 bases short and J 3 bases short, with 8 bases between. The V gene's germline CDR1 is MNHNS and CDR2 SASEGT. The CDR3 DNA is TGTGCCAGCAGAGTCACAGACACTGAAGCTTTCTTT. Protein sequence: CASRVTDTEAFF.

The V call is TRBV12-3 or TRBV12-4, the J call TRBJ1-5; D is uncertain. CDR3 length: 15 amino acids. V lost 7 bases and J 7 bases, leaving 20 bases between the germline ends. CDR3 in DNA: TGTGCCAGCACTACCCGCGGGTATAAGAGCCAGCCCCAGCATTTT. Its translation is CASTTRGYKSQPQHF.

This clonotype was counted ten times or more. This sequence joins TRBV6-1 and TRBJ1-1; D gene unclear. Trimming removed 7 bases at V and 1 base at J, with 13 bases between. There are 14 residues in the CDR3. Per the germline V gene, CDR1 is MNHNS and CDR2 is SASEGT. Here the CDR3 reads CASNTRAANTEAFF. The DNA of the CDR3 is TGTGCCAGCAACACAAGGGCCGCGAACACTGAAGCTTTCTTT.

This clonotype was counted at least ten times. The chain joins TRBV30 to TRBJ2-2; D unresolved. Trimming removed 6 bases at V and 6 bases at J, with 14 bases between. The CDR3 is 13 residues long. CDR1 and CDR2 from the germline V gene are GTSNPN and SVGIG (reference sequence). The CDR3 protein is CACSLRVPGELFF. Written as DNA, the CDR3 is TGTGCCTGTTCCCTCCGGGTACCCGGGGAGCTGTTTTTT.

The table lists this clonotype with many counts. V gene TRBV30 combines with J gene TRBJ1-2; D not certain. The CDR3 runs 14 residues. In germline, CDR1 is GTSNPN, CDR2 SVGIG (reference sequence). Trimming took 3 bases from V and 4 from J, leaving 15 bases between them. The CDR3 sequence is CAWSGLSLLYGYTF. The DNA of the CDR3 is TGTGCCTGGAGCGGGCTGAGTTTACTCTATGGCTACACCTTC.

At least ten counts were recorded for this clonotype. The V and J genes are TRBV6-1 and TRBJ1-1; 11 bases align to TRBD1. Germline V gene data show CDR1 as MNHNS and CDR2 as SASEGT. The trim removed 6 bases at V and 11 bases at J, leaving 14 bases unmatched. This CDR3 is built from 15 residues. The CDR3 region has the DNA TGTGCCAGCAGCCAAGATCCAGGGACAGGGGGATTGGCTTTCTTT. It codes for CASSQDPGTGGLAFF.

This clonotype has at least ten counts. V gene TRBV5-1 combines with J gene TRBJ1-1; 9 nucleotides align to TRBD1. V trimming: 4 bases; J trimming: 4 bases; junction bases outside the gene matches: 2. The CDR3 is 13 residues long. Germline V gene data show CDR1 as SGHRS and CDR2 as YFSETQ. Here the CDR3 DNA reads TGCGCCAGCAGCGGGGGACAGGGCACTGAAGCTTTCTTT. Amino acid sequence: CASSGGQGTEAFF. Together with reference TRBV5-1 and TRBJ1-1, the CDR3 gives the full variable domain: KAGVTQTPRYLIKTRGQQVTLSCSPISGHRSVSWYQQTPGQGLQFLFEYFSETQRNKGNFPGRFSGRQFSNSRSEMNVSTLELGDSALYLCASSGGQGTEAFFGQGTRLTVV.

CDR3 loop: CASSVGHSFTDTQYF. Here the CDR3 DNA reads TGTGCCAGCAGTGTAGGACACTCTTTCACAGATACGCAGTATTTT. The J gene is TRBJ2-3, the V gene TRBV2; TRBD1 might be the D (5 bases). Germline values: CDR1 SNHLY, CDR2 FYNNEI. V was trimmed by 4 bases and J by 2 bases, leaving 13 bases between them. This CDR3 has 15 amino acids.

The chain carries TRBV20-1 and TRBJ1-3; D ambiguous. Germline V gives CDR1 DFQATT, CDR2 SNEGSKA (reference sequence). This CDR3 contains 14 residues. V gave up 3 bases and J gave up 0 bases, with 9 bases separating them. The CDR3 reads CSARARGSGNTIYF. The CDR3 DNA reads as TGCAGTGCTAGGGCCCGGGGCTCTGGAAACACCATATATTTT.

The CDR3 sequence is CASSSSSGNQPQHF. In DNA form, the CDR3 reads TGTGCCAGCAGTTCCTCAAGTGGCAATCAGCCCCAGCATTTT. The rearrangement links TRBV5-5 to TRBJ1-5, with no clear D. The CDR3 extends over 14 amino acids. V was clipped by 5 bases and J by 2 bases, with 11 bases between them. Germline loops: CDR1 SGHKS, CDR2 YYEKEE (reference sequence).

This clonotype has more than one count but fewer than ten. J is TRBJ1-5 and V is TRBV12-3 or TRBV12-4; TRBD1 matches at 8 bases. This CDR3 has 15 residues. V lost 3 bases to trimming and J lost 4 bases; unmatched junction nucleotides: 5. The CDR3 reads CASSFRTGHNQPQHF. The CDR3 region has the DNA TGTGCCAGCAGTTTTCGGACAGGGCATAATCAGCCCCAGCATTTT.

This clonotype appeared many times. CDR3 loop: CASSLGAASGELFF. The CDR3 nucleotides read TGTGCCAGCAGCTTAGGGGCTGCTTCCGGGGAGCTGTTTTTT. J is TRBJ2-2 and V is TRBV7-6; D remains ambiguous. CDR1 and CDR2 from the germline V gene are SGHVS and FNYEAQ. Trimming pared 1 base from V and 6 bases from J, leaving 9 bases between. CDR3 length: 14 residues.

This clonotype was found many times. This chain links TRBV10-3 with TRBJ2-5; 7 bases fit TRBD1. The J segment lost 5 bases and the V segment lost 6 bases, leaving 12 bases of the junction unmatched. Germline-derived CDR1 and CDR2 are ENHRY and SYGVKD. The CDR3 runs 15 residues. CDR3 sequence: CAISMGQPIWETQYF. The CDR3 bases are TGTGCCATCAGCATGGGACAGCCGATCTGGGAGACCCAGTACTTC.

This rearrangement joins TRBV12-3 or TRBV12-4 to TRBJ2-7, with no clear D. The CDR3 runs to 13 residues. The germline V and J ends were trimmed by 4 bases and 3 bases, with 10 bases remaining between them. CDR3 sequence reads: CASSSRTNYEQYF. The CDR3 region has the DNA TGTGCCAGCAGTTCCCGGACGAACTACGAGCAGTACTTC.

This clonotype appeared many times. This chain links TRBV7-9 with TRBJ2-7, with D perhaps matching TRBD2 (6 bases). CDR3 size: 15 residues. The V gene lost 4 bases and the J gene lost 0 bases, with 13 bases spanning the gap. Germline V gene sequence: CDR1 SEHNR, CDR2 FQNEAQ (reference sequence). CDR3 in amino acids: CASSSGLSSSYEQYF. The CDR3 bases are TGTGCCAGCAGCTCGGGACTCTCGAGCTCCTACGAGCAGTACTTC.

The V call is TRBV28, the J call TRBJ2-7; D is perhaps TRBD1 (6 bases). Trimming stripped 1 base from V and 3 bases from J, with 10 bases between. This CDR3 is built from 14 residues. Germline values: CDR1 MDHEN, CDR2 SYDVKM. The CDR3 spells CASSLLEGDYEQYF. CDR3 nucleotides: TGTGCCAGCAGTTTATTAGAGGGGGACTACGAGCAGTACTTC.

The chain links TRBV10-3 to TRBJ2-7, with D hard to call. Per the germline V gene, CDR1 is ENHRY and CDR2 is SYGVKD. The CDR3 spans 13 residues. The CDR3 is CASGSQVQYEQYF. In nucleotides, the CDR3 is TGTGCGTCGGGCAGCCAAGTACAATACGAGCAGTACTTC.

Many counts were recorded for this clonotype. The chain recombines TRBV20-1 with TRBJ2-7; D gene uncertain. The germline V gene has CDR1 DFQATT and CDR2 SNEGSKA (reference sequence). The CDR3 contains 10 residues. Between the trimmed V and J ends, which lost 6 bases and 2 bases, there was a span of 5 bases. CDR3 sequence (DNA): TGCAGTGCCGGTACCTACGAGCAGTACTTC. Amino acid sequence: CSAGTYEQYF.

DNA of the CDR3: TGTGCCAGCAGCTTCTCGTTAGGAGACACCAATTATCAGCCCCAGCATTTT. It is translated as CASSFSLGDTNYQPQHF. This chain uses TRBV7-2 with TRBJ1-5; D is unresolved. This CDR3 contains 17 residues. The germline gives CDR1 SGHTA, CDR2 FQGNSA. Trimming took 3 bases from V and 5 from J, leaving 20 bases between them.

As regards this clonotype: Just one base apart from a much larger clone, this may be a read error. The rearrangement links TRBV20-1 to TRBJ2-3; D call uncertain. This CDR3 contains 17 residues. Germline V gene data show CDR1 as DFQATT and CDR2 as SNEGSKA (reference sequence). The chain's CDR3 is CSARDARNAKLVDAQYF. CDR3 DNA sequence: TGCAGTGCTAGAGATGCCAGAAACGCCAAACTCGTAGATGCGCAGTATTTT.

This clonotype was detected a few times. The chain links TRBV3-1 to TRBJ1-1, with D uncertain. Germline V lookup: CDR1 LGHDT, CDR2 YNNKEL (reference sequence). Trimming left V 2 bases short and J 6 bases short, with 7 bases between. The CDR3 sequence is 12 residues long. CDR3 loop: CASSQRESEAFF. The CDR3 region has the DNA TGTGCCAGCAGCCAACGCGAATCTGAAGCTTTCTTT.

The CDR3 loop reads CASSLRTYGYTF. The CDR3 bases are TGTGCCAGCAGTTTAAGGACCTATGGCTACACCTTC. The V gene is TRBV12-3 or TRBV12-4, the J gene TRBJ1-2; D remains ambiguous. This CDR3 spans 12 amino acids. The V gene lost 2 bases and the J gene lost 4 bases, with 5 bases spanning the gap.

This clonotype was observed many times. CDR3 region: CASSQYGGRNTEAFF. Written as DNA, the CDR3 is TGTGCCAGCAGCCAATACGGGGGCAGGAACACTGAAGCTTTCTTT. This sequence joins TRBV14 and TRBJ1-1; TRBD1 is a possible D gene (6 bases). V gave up 2 bases and J gave up 1 base, with 11 bases separating them. The CDR3 contains 15 residues. Germline CDR1 SGHDN, CDR2 FVKESK.